This T cell receptor beta chain was observed in a study of CD8 T cells in Susac syndrome. There are 14 residues in the CDR3. Germline CDR1 DFQATT, CDR2 SNEGSKA (reference sequence). Between the trimmed V and J ends, which lost 6 bases and 3 bases, there was a span of 16 bases. The RNA input was about 0.5 to 1 ug, and it was reverse transcribed with random hexamers. TCRdb fed the immunoSEQ multiplex PCR reads into MiXCR, producing one record per CDR3 protein. This table holds around 190,000 distinct CDR3 sequences, approximately 94% found once. This receptor was taken from a human donor in good health. The sample was CD4+ T cells from PBMCs. The chain is built from TRBV20-1 and TRBJ2-3; tentatively, D is TRBD2 (5 bases). CDR3 DNA sequence: TGCAGTGCGGCGGAACTAGTCGAAACAGATACGCAGTATTTT. It codes for CSAAELVETDTQYF.